Below, 13 T cell receptor beta chains from the same sample are listed, as sequenced in a study of T cell responses to AZD1222 COVID-19 vaccine. The method was immunoSEQ multiplex PCR; TCRdb's version includes in-frame clones alone and lacks a portion of them. The table lists over 100,000 clones, 80% to 90% of them singletons. This material consisted of peripheral blood, taken on day 0 of AZD1222 vaccination. These receptors originate from an adult in good health.

The chain carries TRBV19 and TRBJ1-1; no firm D call. The CDR3 totals 14 residues. Germline CDR1 LNHDA, CDR2 SQIVND (reference sequence). Trimming cost V 9 bases and J 1 base, with 15 bases left between them. As DNA, the CDR3 is TGTGCCAGAATACCAAGGTCGGGGAACACTGAAGCTTTCTTT. The encoded protein is CARIPRSGNTEAFF.

This sequence joins TRBV7-9 and TRBJ2-2; possibly TRBD1 for D (6 bases). V lost 0 bases and J lost 7, with 9 bases in between. The CDR3 sequence is 14 residues long. Germline CDR1 SEHNR, CDR2 FQNEAQ (reference sequence). CDR3 in DNA: TGTGCCAGCAGCTTAGCGGGGGCCGGCGGGGAGCTGTTTTTT. It is translated as CASSLAGAGGELFF.

The CDR3 region has the DNA TGTGCCAGCAGCCAGTTTGAAGGAGGTTACTACGAGCAGTACTTC. Protein sequence: CASSQFEGGYYEQYF. This chain links TRBV14 with TRBJ2-7, with a weak D call TRBD2 (5 bases). Germline assignment: CDR1 SGHDN and CDR2 FVKESK. The CDR3 sequence is 15 residues long. The ends were cut back, 3 bases at V and 3 bases at J, with 15 bases in the middle.

The rearrangement uses TRBV29-1 and TRBJ2-7; a possible D gene is TRBD1 (6 bases). Looked up from germline, CDR1 is SQVTM and CDR2 is ANQGSEA. V was clipped by 6 bases and J by 2 bases, with 11 bases between them. The CDR3 spans 12 residues. CDR3 region: CSVVTGTYEQYF. CDR3 nucleotide sequence: TGCAGCGTCGTTACAGGGACCTACGAGCAGTACTTC.

The chain couples TRBV6-5 to TRBJ1-5; 7 nucleotides line up with TRBD1. The CDR3 has 14 residues. Germline values: CDR1 MNHEY, CDR2 SVGAGI. V dropped 5 bases and J dropped 0; count of bases not matched to a gene: 1. DNA for the CDR3: TGTGCCAGCAGTAGACAGGGTAGCAATCAGCCCCAGCATTTT. Translated, it gives CASSRQGSNQPQHF.

V is TRBV6-2 or TRBV6-3 and J is TRBJ1-1, with no clear D. Deletions cut 2 bases from V and 3 bases from J, with 7 bases between. Germline lookup yields CDR1 MNHEY and CDR2 SVGEGT. The CDR3 has 13 residues. CDR3 residues: CASSYDRDTEAFF. The CDR3 region has the DNA TGTGCCAGCAGTTACGATCGGGACACTGAAGCTTTCTTT.

The V call is TRBV7-8, the J call TRBJ2-4, with 10 nucleotides matching TRBD1. Germline CDR1 SGHVS, CDR2 FQNEAQ. With 1 base clipped from V and 5 bases from J, the junction kept 17 bases outside the gene matches. The CDR3 has 20 amino acids. The CDR3 is CASSLGSRDRGYPWQNIQYF. The DNA of the CDR3 is TGTGCCAGCAGCTTAGGATCTCGGGACAGGGGTTATCCCTGGCAAAACATTCAGTACTTC.

CDR3 residues: CASSGQSSGAEAFF. For the CDR3, the DNA is TGTGCCAGCAGTGGGCAGAGTTCAGGCGCTGAAGCTTTCTTT. This chain connects TRBV2 to TRBJ1-1; no firm D call. V lost 4 bases and J lost 6, with 15 bases in between. The CDR3 sequence is 14 residues long. Germline CDR1 SNHLY, CDR2 FYNNEI.

J is TRBJ2-7 and V is TRBV2; no clear D. Germline CDR1 is SNHLY and CDR2 is FYNNEI. Trimming left V 3 bases short and J 2 bases short, with 8 bases between. The CDR3 runs 13 residues. CDR3 DNA sequence: TGTGCCAGCAGTGAGTACACAACCTACGAGCAGTACTTC. Translated: CASSEYTTYEQYF.

This clone has more than one count but fewer than ten. This chain uses TRBV12-1 with TRBJ2-3; whether TRBD2, the table's D call, matches the DNA was not checked. TRBV12-1 is marked as a pseudogene. The CDR3 sequence is 19 residues long. The CDR3: CAIGGAGGSTKGTTDTQYF. The CDR3 nucleotides are TGTGCCATCGGGGGGGCAGGGGGTTCCACCAAAGGGACCACAGATACGCAGTATTTT.

The chain carries TRBV7-2 and TRBJ1-6; 11 bases align to TRBD1. The CDR3 extends over 15 amino acids. The germline V gene has CDR1 SGHTA and CDR2 FQGNSA. Trimming took 5 bases from V and 10 from J; bases not matched to a gene: 7. DNA of the CDR3: TGTGCCAGCAGCACCCGGACAGGGGGCGAATCACCCCTCCACTTT. Residues: CASSTRTGGESPLHF.

CDR3 residues: CASSEGGPSYEQYF. DNA of the CDR3: TGTGCCAGTAGTGAGGGGGGCCCATCCTACGAGCAGTACTTC. The gene calls are TRBV19 and TRBJ2-7; the D gene could be TRBD1 or TRBD2 (6 bases each). The CDR3 runs to 14 residues. Per germline, CDR1 LNHDA and CDR2 SQIVND (reference sequence). V was pared by 5 bases and J by 1 base, with 12 bases between.

V is TRBV24-1 and J is TRBJ2-3; 7 nucleotides match TRBD1. V trimming: 0 bases; J trimming: 1 base; junction bases outside the gene matches: 3. Per germline, CDR1 KGHDR and CDR2 SFDVKD. The CDR3 sequence is 16 residues long. DNA for the CDR3: TGTGCCACCAGTGATTTGGCCCAGGGGGGCACAGATACGCAGTATTTT. Translation gives CATSDLAQGGTDTQYF.